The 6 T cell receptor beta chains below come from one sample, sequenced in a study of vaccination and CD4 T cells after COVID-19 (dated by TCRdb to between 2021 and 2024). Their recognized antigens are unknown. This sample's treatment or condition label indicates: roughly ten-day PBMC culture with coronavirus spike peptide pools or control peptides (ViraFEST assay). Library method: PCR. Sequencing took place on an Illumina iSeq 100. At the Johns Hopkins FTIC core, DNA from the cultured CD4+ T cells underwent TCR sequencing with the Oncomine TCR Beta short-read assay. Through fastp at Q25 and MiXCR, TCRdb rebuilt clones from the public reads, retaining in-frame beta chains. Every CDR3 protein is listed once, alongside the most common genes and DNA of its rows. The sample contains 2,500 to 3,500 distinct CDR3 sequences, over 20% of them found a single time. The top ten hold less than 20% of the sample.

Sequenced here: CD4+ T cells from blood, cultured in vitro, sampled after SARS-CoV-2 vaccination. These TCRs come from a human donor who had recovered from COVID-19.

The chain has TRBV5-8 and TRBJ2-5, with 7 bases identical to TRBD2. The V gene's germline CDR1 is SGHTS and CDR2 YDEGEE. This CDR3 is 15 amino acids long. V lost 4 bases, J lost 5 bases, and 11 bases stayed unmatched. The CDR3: CASSLPWGGGETQYF. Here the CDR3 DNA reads TGTGCCAGCAGCCTCCCGTGGGGGGGAGGCGAGACCCAGTACTTC.

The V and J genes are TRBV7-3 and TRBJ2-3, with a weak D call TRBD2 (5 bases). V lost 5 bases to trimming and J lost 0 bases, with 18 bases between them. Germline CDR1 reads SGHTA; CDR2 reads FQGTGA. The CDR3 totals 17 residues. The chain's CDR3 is CASSPSRASFSTDTQYF. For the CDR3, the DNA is TGTGCCAGCAGCCCGTCGAGGGCTTCCTTTAGCACAGATACGCAGTATTTT.

In nucleotides, the CDR3 is TGCGCCAGCAGCACCGTTGGGACTAGCGGGGGGGCAGAGACCCAGTACTTC. Protein sequence: CASSTVGTSGGAETQYF. The J gene is TRBJ2-5, the V gene TRBV5-1, with TRBD2 identical over 16 bases. The germline CDR1 and CDR2 sequences are SGHRS and YFSETQ. The junction had 7 bases not matched to a gene; V was cut back by 4 bases and J by 4 bases. This CDR3 is built from 17 residues.

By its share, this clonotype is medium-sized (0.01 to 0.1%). The chain's CDR3 is CATSRDWTGTYEQYF. In DNA form, the CDR3 reads TGTGCCACCAGCAGAGACTGGACAGGTACCTACGAGCAGTACTTC. The genes are TRBV15 and TRBJ2-7; TRBD1 matches 7 bases. V shed 0 bases, J shed 2 bases, and the junction held 4 bases outside the gene matches. The CDR3 sequence is 15 residues long. CDR1 and CDR2 from the germline V gene are LNHNV and YYDKDF (reference sequence).

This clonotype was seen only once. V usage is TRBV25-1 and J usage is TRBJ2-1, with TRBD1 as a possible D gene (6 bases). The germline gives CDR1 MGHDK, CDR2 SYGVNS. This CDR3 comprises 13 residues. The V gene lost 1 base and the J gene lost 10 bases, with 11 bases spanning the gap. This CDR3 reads CASSELGTGEQFF. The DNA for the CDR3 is TGTGCCAGCAGTGAATTAGGCACAGGGGAGCAGTTCTTC.

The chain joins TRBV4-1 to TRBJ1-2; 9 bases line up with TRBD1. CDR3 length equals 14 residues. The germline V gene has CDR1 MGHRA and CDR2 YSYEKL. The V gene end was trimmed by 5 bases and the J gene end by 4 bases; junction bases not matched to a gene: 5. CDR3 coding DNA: TGCGCCAGCAGCACCACGACAGGGGGCTATGGCTACACCTTC. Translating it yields CASSTTTGGYGYTF.